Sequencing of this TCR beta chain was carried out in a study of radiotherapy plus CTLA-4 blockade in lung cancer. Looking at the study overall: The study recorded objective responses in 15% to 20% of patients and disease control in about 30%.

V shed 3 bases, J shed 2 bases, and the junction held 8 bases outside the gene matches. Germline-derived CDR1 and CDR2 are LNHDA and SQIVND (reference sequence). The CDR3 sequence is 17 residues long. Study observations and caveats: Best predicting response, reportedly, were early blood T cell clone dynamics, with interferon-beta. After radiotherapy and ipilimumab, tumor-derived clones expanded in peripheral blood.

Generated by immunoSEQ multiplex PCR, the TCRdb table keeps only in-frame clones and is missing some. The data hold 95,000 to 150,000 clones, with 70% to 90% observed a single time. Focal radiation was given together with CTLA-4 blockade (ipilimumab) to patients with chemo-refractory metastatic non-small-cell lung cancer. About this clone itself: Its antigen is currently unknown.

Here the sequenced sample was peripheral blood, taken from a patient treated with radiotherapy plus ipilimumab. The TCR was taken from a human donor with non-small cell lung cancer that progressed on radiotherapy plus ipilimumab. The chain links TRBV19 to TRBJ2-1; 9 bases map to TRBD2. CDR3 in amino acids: CASSINSGSPPYNEQFF. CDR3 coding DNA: TGTGCCAGTAGTATTAATAGCGGGAGTCCCCCCTACAATGAGCAGTTCTTC. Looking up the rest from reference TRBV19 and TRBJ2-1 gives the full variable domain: DGGITQSPKYLFRKEGQNVTLSCEQNLNHDAMYWYRQDPGQGLRLIYYSQIVNDFQKGDIAEGYSVSREKKESFPLTVTSAQKNPTAFYLCASSINSGSPPYNEQFFGPGTRLTVL.